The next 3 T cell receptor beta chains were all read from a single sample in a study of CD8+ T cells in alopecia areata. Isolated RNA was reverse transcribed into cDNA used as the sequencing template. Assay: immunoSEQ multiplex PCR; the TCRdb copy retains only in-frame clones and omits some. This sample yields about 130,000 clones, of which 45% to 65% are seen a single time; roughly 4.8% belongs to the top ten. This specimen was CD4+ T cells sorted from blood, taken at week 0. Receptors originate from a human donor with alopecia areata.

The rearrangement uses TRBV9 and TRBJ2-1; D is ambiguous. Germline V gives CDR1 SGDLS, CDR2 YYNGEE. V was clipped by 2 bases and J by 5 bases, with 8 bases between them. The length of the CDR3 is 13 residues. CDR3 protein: CASSVPANNEQFF. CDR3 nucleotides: TGTGCCAGCAGCGTCCCGGCCAACAATGAGCAGTTCTTC.

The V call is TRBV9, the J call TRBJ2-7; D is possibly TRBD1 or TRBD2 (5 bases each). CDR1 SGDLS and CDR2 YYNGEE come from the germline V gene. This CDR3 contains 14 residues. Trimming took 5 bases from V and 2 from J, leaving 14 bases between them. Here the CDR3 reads CASSAGTTTYEQYF. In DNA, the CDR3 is TGTGCCAGCAGTGCCGGGACGACAACCTACGAGCAGTACTTC. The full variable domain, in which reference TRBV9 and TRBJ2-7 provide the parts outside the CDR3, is DSGVTQTPKHLITATGQRVTLRCSPRSGDLSVYWYQQSLDQGLQFLIQYYNGEERAKGNILERFSAQQFPDLHSELNLSSLELGDSALYFCASSAGTTTYEQYFGPGTRLTVT.

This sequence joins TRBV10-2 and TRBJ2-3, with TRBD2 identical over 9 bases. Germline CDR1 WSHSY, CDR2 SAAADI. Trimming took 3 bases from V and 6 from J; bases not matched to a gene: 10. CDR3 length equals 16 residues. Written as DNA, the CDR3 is TGCGCCAGCAGTGACCCTCCTAGCGGGGAATTGGATACGCAGTATTTT. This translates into CASSDPPSGELDTQYF.